These T cell receptor beta chains were read from a single sample in a study of T cell responses to AZD1222 COVID-19 vaccine. Sequencing was performed with immunoSEQ multiplex PCR; in TCRdb, only in-frame clones are kept and a portion is missing. Found here are 100,000 or so clones, more than 70% of them singletons; the top ten hold approximately 15%. This specimen consisted of peripheral blood, obtained on day 0 of AZD1222 vaccination. These receptors were collected from an adult in good health. Each CDR3 is given with its conserved first and last residue. A D gene is named only where the DNA matches it firmly. Rows give clone size only sometimes, using once, few, many, or a class for an expanded clone.

size | length | D | J | V | DNA | CDR3
once | 12 | - | TRBJ2-1 | TRBV29-1 | TGCAGCGTTGAAGATCTGACTGACGAGCAGTTCTTC | CSVEDLTDEQFF
- | 14 | TRBD1 | TRBJ2-7 | TRBV29-1 | TGCAGCGCCTGGGACAGGAGTACAGGAGCCGAGCAGTACTTC | CSAWDRSTGAEQYF
- | 14 | - | TRBJ2-5 | TRBV18 | TGTGCCAGCTCCGGATACAGGATTCAAGAGACCCAGTACTTC | CASSGYRIQETQYF
few | 13 | - | TRBJ2-7 | TRBV28 | TGTGCCAGCAGTTTAGGGGGGACGTACGAGCAGTACTTC | CASSLGGTYEQYF
- | 14 | - | TRBJ1-3 | TRBV3-1/TRBV3-2 | TGTGCCAGCAGCCAAGGGTTCTCTGGAAACACCATATATTTT | CASSQGFSGNTIYF
- | 17 | - | TRBJ2-4 | TRBV6-1 | TGTGCCAGCAGTGAAGATATGGGCAGGGCAACCAAAAACATTCAGTACTTC | CASSEDMGRATKNIQYF
- | 15 | TRBD2 | TRBJ2-2 | TRBV5-1 | TGCGCCAGCAGCTTGCTAGCGGGCGGGACCGGGGAGCTGTTTTTT | CASSLLAGGTGELFF
many | 13 | - | TRBJ1-1 | TRBV2 | TGTGCCAGCATCCCAGAATTGAACACTGAAGCTTTCTTT | CASIPELNTEAFF
- | 13 | - | TRBJ2-7 | TRBV28 | TGTGCCAGCAGTTTAACGGATACCTACGAGCAGTACTTC | CASSLTDTYEQYF
- | 15 | TRBD1 | TRBJ2-1 | TRBV2 | TGTGCCAGCAGCCAGGACAGGGGGAGACCTAATGAGCAGTTCTTC | CASSQDRGRPNEQFF
- | 13 | - | TRBJ1-2 | TRBV7-9 | TGTGCCAGCACCCGGGACAACTCCTATGGCTACACCTTC | CASTRDNSYGYTF
- | 14 | - | TRBJ1-1 | TRBV19 | TGTGCCAGTAGCCGCCAGGCAGGGTTGACTGAAGCTTTCTTT | CASSRQAGLTEAFF
medium-sized | 16 | TRBD1 | TRBJ2-1 | TRBV5-6 | TGTGCCAGCAGCGTAGACAGGGGGGCCACCTACAATGAGCAGTTCTTC | CASSVDRGATYNEQFF
- | 15 | - | TRBJ1-3 | TRBV6-5 | TGTGCCAGCATACCCGGTCCGAACTCTGGAAACACCATATATTTT | CASIPGPNSGNTIYF
- | 18 | - | TRBJ2-6 | TRBV6-2/TRBV6-3 | TGTGCCAGCAGTTACTCCGGGGGTCGGACCCGAGGGGCCAACGTCCTGACTTTC | CASSYSGGRTRGANVLTF
- | 9 | - | TRBJ1-2 | TRBV7-9 | TGTGCCAGCAGCTATGGCTACACCTTC | CASSYGYTF
- | 14 | - | TRBJ1-5 | TRBV30 | TGTGCCTGGAGTGTGGGACTGGGGAATCAGCCCCAGCATTTT | CAWSVGLGNQPQHF
once | 15 | - | TRBJ2-2 | TRBV4-3 | TGCGCCAGCAGCTCGACCAGCGGGAACACCGGGGAGCTGTTTTTT | CASSSTSGNTGELFF
many | 15 | - | TRBJ1-2 | TRBV5-1 | TGCGCCAGCAGCTTGGACCCTGGGACGGCCTATGGCTACACCTTC | CASSLDPGTAYGYTF
- | 16 | TRBD2 | TRBJ2-1 | TRBV9 | TGTGCCAGCAGCAGACGGACTAGCGGGAGGATTGATGAGCAGTTCTTC | CASSRRTSGRIDEQFF
- | 12 | - | TRBJ2-1 | TRBV5-1 | TGCGCCAGCAGCCCTAACTACAATGAGCAGTTCTTC | CASSPNYNEQFF
- | 13 | - | TRBJ1-2 | TRBV6-1 | TGTGCCAGCAGTGAACAGGGTGACTATGACTACACCTTC | CASSEQGDYDYTF
- | 13 | - | TRBJ1-1 | TRBV3-1/TRBV3-2 | TGTGCCAGCAGCCAAGAAGGGGGGCGTGAAGCTTTCTTT | CASSQEGGREAFF
- | 13 | - | TRBJ2-2 | TRBV30 | TGTGCCTGCGGCCCTCCGAACACCGGGGAGCTGTTTTTT | CACGPPNTGELFF
once | 11 | - | TRBJ2-5 | TRBV4-2 | TGTGCCAGCAGCCAAGAGGGGACCCAGTACTTC | CASSQEGTQYF
- | 14 | - | TRBJ2-5 | TRBV19 | TGTGCCAGTAGTTTTCAGGGTCGGAAAGAGACCCAGTACTTC | CASSFQGRKETQYF
- | 14 | TRBD1 | TRBJ1-5 | TRBV9 | TGTGCCAGCAGCGTAGGGGCAGGGGGTCAGCCCCAGCATTTT | CASSVGAGGQPQHF
few | 13 | - | TRBJ1-1 | TRBV4-3 | TGCGCCAGCAGCAAAGCAGGCTACACTGAAGCTTTCTTT | CASSKAGYTEAFF
- | 15 | TRBD2 | TRBJ2-7 | TRBV3-1/TRBV3-2 | TGTGCCAGCAGCCAGATAGCGGGAGCTCGGGGGGAGCAGTACTTC | CASSQIAGARGEQYF
- | 15 | - | TRBJ2-5 | TRBV9 | TGTGCCAGCAGCGTAGATTTGGCGGGGCAAGAGACCCAGTACTTC | CASSVDLAGQETQYF
- | 13 | TRBD1 | TRBJ1-1 | TRBV6-4 | TGTGCCAGCAGTGAGACAGGGGACACTGAAGCTTTCTTT | CASSETGDTEAFF
- | 17 | TRBD2 | TRBJ2-1 | TRBV7-9 | TGTGCCAGCAGCTTAGCGGGACTAGCGGGAACCTACAATGAGCAGTTCTTC | CASSLAGLAGTYNEQFF
- | 14 | TRBD1 | TRBJ2-7 | TRBV19 | TGTGCCAGTAGCAGACAGGGGCCAAACTACGAGCAGTACTTC | CASSRQGPNYEQYF
- | 14 | - | TRBJ1-3 | TRBV15 | TGTGCCACCCACCCGTCCGGGCATGGAAACACCATATATTTT | CATHPSGHGNTIYF
- | 15 | TRBD1 | TRBJ2-7 | TRBV6-2/TRBV6-3 | TGTGCCAGCAGTTCCGACAGGGGGGTATCCTACGAGCAGTACTTC | CASSSDRGVSYEQYF
- | 15 | TRBD2 | TRBJ2-7 | TRBV6-1 | TGTGCCAGCAGTGCCTACACTAGCGGCTCCTACGAGCAGTACTTC | CASSAYTSGSYEQYF
- | 15 | - | TRBJ2-2 | TRBV19 | TGTGCCAGTAGTATAGGGCTGGGAGGCGTCGGGGAGCTGTTTTTT | CASSIGLGGVGELFF
- | 16 | - | TRBJ2-1 | TRBV7-2 | TGTGCCAGCAGCTTCCTGAAAGGGAAGGAATACAATGAGCAGTTCTTC | CASSFLKGKEYNEQFF
few | 14 | - | TRBJ1-2 | TRBV11-2 | TGTGCCAGCAGCCCCCCCCTGAGGGATCGTGGCTACACCTTC | CASSPPLRDRGYTF
- | 13 | - | TRBJ2-7 | TRBV28 | TGTGCCAGCATCAGCGACAACTCCTACGAGCAGTACTTC | CASISDNSYEQYF
- | 13 | TRBD1 | TRBJ1-1 | TRBV2 | TGTGCCAGCAGTGGACAGGGGTACACTGAAGCTTTCTTT | CASSGQGYTEAFF
- | 15 | - | TRBJ1-1 | TRBV19 | TGTGCCAGTAGCCTCAGCGGGTCCATGAACACTGAAGCTTTCTTT | CASSLSGSMNTEAFF
few | 17 | - | TRBJ2-2 | TRBV4-3 | TGCGCCAGCAGCCAAGATTCGGGGGTATGGAGCACCGGGGAGCTGTTTTTT | CASSQDSGVWSTGELFF
- | 15 | TRBD1 | TRBJ1-1 | TRBV19 | TGTGCCAGTAGCCGCTTGGGGGACAGGAACACTGAAGCTTTCTTT | CASSRLGDRNTEAFF
- | 14 | - | TRBJ2-2 | TRBV24-1 | TGTGCCACCAGTGATGAAACAGGGATCGGGGAGCTGTTTTTT | CATSDETGIGELFF
- | 16 | - | TRBJ1-3 | TRBV19 | TGTGCCAGTAAGCCAAGTCGGGGGGCGTCTGGAAACACCATATATTTT | CASKPSRGASGNTIYF
- | 16 | - | TRBJ1-1 | TRBV6-2/TRBV6-3 | TGTGCCAGCAGTTACTCGAGCCAGGGCCTTGTCCCTGAAGCTTTCTTT | CASSYSSQGLVPEAFF
few | 12 | - | TRBJ2-5 | TRBV10-3 | TGTGCCATCAAGGGGACGGAAGAGACCCAGTACTTC | CAIKGTEETQYF